A single sample gave rise to the 7 T cell receptor beta chains below, sequenced in a study of blood T cell repertoires in COVID-19. The repertoire was sequenced with immunoSEQ multiplex PCR; TCRdb's copy has only in-frame clones and lacks some. This sample has about 380,000 clones, with roughly 87% found just once. The sequenced sample consisted of PBMCs or T cells enriched from blood (not recorded which). Receptors were obtained from a woman in her twenties or thirties who had recovered from COVID-19.

The J gene is TRBJ2-3, the V gene TRBV7-9; TRBD2 might be the D (6 bases). This CDR3 comprises 15 residues. Germline CDR1 SEHNR, CDR2 FQNEAQ (reference sequence). V was trimmed by 4 bases and J by 4 bases, leaving 15 bases between them. For the CDR3, the DNA is TGTGCCAGCAGCTATCCCGGACTAAGGGCAGATACGCAGTATTTT. Translated, it gives CASSYPGLRADTQYF.

Worth noting for this clone: Other nucleotide sequences in the sample specify the same CDR3. This chain joins TRBV10-3 and TRBJ2-7; 10 bases are a match to TRBD2. The CDR3 is made up of 14 amino acids. V shed 7 bases, J shed 1 base, and the junction held 4 bases outside the gene matches. Germline V lookup: CDR1 ENHRY, CDR2 SYGVKD. The CDR3 region is CAITELAGSYEQYF. In nucleotides, the CDR3 is TGTGCCATCACCGAACTAGCGGGATCCTACGAGCAGTACTTC.

This clone has only one observation. The CDR3 bases are TGTGCCAGCAGTGAAGAACTAGCCTATGGCTACACCTTC. It encodes CASSEELAYGYTF. The rearrangement uses TRBV2 and TRBJ1-2; D remains ambiguous. The CDR3 spans 13 residues. Per germline, CDR1 SNHLY and CDR2 FYNNEI. Trimming left V 1 base short and J 4 bases short, with 7 bases between.

The chain employs TRBV6-5 and TRBJ2-3; D gene ambiguous. The CDR3 has 11 residues. Per germline, CDR1 MNHEY and CDR2 SVGAGI. V was pared by 8 bases and J by 2 bases, with 5 bases between. The CDR3 coding sequence is TGTGCCAGCGGCCACACAGATACGCAGTATTTT. This codes for CASGHTDTQYF.

The chain combines TRBV28 with TRBJ1-5, with D uncertain. The V gene's germline CDR1 is MDHEN and CDR2 SYDVKM. Trimming removed 7 bases at V and 1 base at J, with 8 bases between. The CDR3 has 13 amino acids. The CDR3 DNA sequence: TGTGCCAGCATAAGAGGAAGCAATCAGCCCCAGCATTTT. Translating gives CASIRGSNQPQHF.

J is TRBJ1-1 and V is TRBV10-2; maybe TRBD1 (5 bases). This CDR3 region has 15 residues. Germline CDR1 reads WSHSY; CDR2 reads SAAADI. The V end was cut by 3 bases, the J end by 2 bases, with 13 bases between. In nucleotides, the CDR3 is TGCGCCAGCAGTGAAACCAGGACAACTAACACTGAAGCTTTCTTT. Translation gives CASSETRTTNTEAFF.

The genes are TRBV5-4 and TRBJ2-1; 8 bases align to TRBD2. J gave up 5 bases and V 4 bases, and 11 bases lay outside the gene matches. CDR3 length: 16 amino acids. Per the germline V gene, CDR1 is SGHNT and CDR2 is YYREEE (reference sequence). CDR3 residues: CASSDPTSDHNNEQFF. As DNA, the CDR3 is TGTGCCAGCAGCGACCCGACTAGCGACCATAACAATGAGCAGTTCTTC.